These T cell receptor beta chains were read from a single sample in a study of cytomegalovirus exposure and HLA in healthy donors. TCRdb's copy holds only in-frame clones and misses some; the assay was immunoSEQ multiplex PCR. Here the sample spans 130,000 or so clones, 64% being singletons. Sequencing used PBMCs. The receptors were gathered from a middle-aged woman in good health and CMV-seronegative. CDR3s include the opening cysteine and the closing phenylalanine or tryptophan. The D gene is left open where the match is weak. Clone size is shown for a subset of rows, as once, few, many or a class of expanded clone.

clone_size d_call j_call v_call cdr3_nt cdr3_aa
few . TRBJ1-5 TRBV6-7 TGTGCCAGCAGTTACACCGGCGGGGGGAACCAGCCCCAGCATTTT CASSYTGGGNQPQHF
. . TRBJ2-1 TRBV5-1 TGCGCCAGCAGCTTCAAAGGGGACAATGAGCAGTTCTTC CASSFKGDNEQFF
. . TRBJ2-7 TRBV9 TGTGCCAGCAGCAAATCACGGGACTCCGCGGCCTACGAGCAGTACTTC CASSKSRDSAAYEQYF
few . TRBJ1-4 TRBV4-1 TGCGCCAGCAGCCAAGTACAGAATAATGAAAAACTGTTTTTT CASSQVQNNEKLFF
. . TRBJ1-3 TRBV28 TGTGCCAGCAGTCCCGGACAGCCAGGTGGAAACACCATATATTTT CASSPGQPGGNTIYF
. TRBD1 TRBJ1-1 TRBV4-3 TGCGCCAGCAGCCAGGCACAGGGGTCACCCTACACTGAAGCTTTCTTT CASSQAQGSPYTEAFF
. . TRBJ1-2 TRBV27 TGTGCCAGCAAAAGGCGAGGGAACTATGGCTACACCTTC CASKRRGNYGYTF
. TRBD1 TRBJ1-1 TRBV19 TGTGCCAGTAGTATCCGACAGGGCGCGAACACTGAAGCTTTCTTT CASSIRQGANTEAFF
few . TRBJ2-7 TRBV19 TGTGCCAGTAGTATGGCAGGGGCGGACGAGCAGTACTTC CASSMAGADEQYF
few TRBD2 TRBJ2-3 TRBV5-1 TGCGCCAGCAGCTCACTAGCGGGGGGGCTTAGCACAGATACGCAGTATTTT CASSSLAGGLSTDTQYF
. TRBD1 TRBJ1-2 TRBV27 TGTGCCAGCAGTGAAGGGACAGGTGTTGGCTACACCTTC CASSEGTGVGYTF
. . TRBJ2-2 TRBV2 TGTGCCAGCATGTCGGCAGGGGTGGCCACCGGGGAGCTGTTTTTT CASMSAGVATGELFF
once . TRBJ2-7 TRBV4-3 TGCGCCAGCAGCCAAGAGGTTCCGGGGAGCTCCTACGAGCAGTACTTC CASSQEVPGSSYEQYF
. . TRBJ1-5 TRBV19 TGTGCCAGTAGTATAGTGGGGGCTAGCAATCAGCCCCAGCATTTT CASSIVGASNQPQHF
few . TRBJ2-3 TRBV7-6 TGTGCCAGCAGCTTAGAGAAGCGCACAGATACGCAGTATTTT CASSLEKRTDTQYF
. . TRBJ2-1 TRBV7-2 TGTGCCAGCAGCTTAGCGGGGGGGCCCTACAATGAGCAGTTCTTC CASSLAGGPYNEQFF
. . TRBJ1-5 TRBV19 TGTGCCAGTATGGGGGAGGCGTATCAGCCCCAGCATTTT CASMGEAYQPQHF
. TRBD1 TRBJ2-7 TRBV11-2 TGTGCCAGCAGCTTGGACTGGGACAGAGCCTACGAGCAGTACTTC CASSLDWDRAYEQYF
. . TRBJ1-5 TRBV15 TGTGCCACCAGCAGAGGCAGGGGTAATCAGCCCCAGCATTTT CATSRGRGNQPQHF
few . TRBJ2-5 TRBV7-2 TGTGCCAGCAGCTCGCAGTGGGAGACCCAGTACTTC CASSSQWETQYF